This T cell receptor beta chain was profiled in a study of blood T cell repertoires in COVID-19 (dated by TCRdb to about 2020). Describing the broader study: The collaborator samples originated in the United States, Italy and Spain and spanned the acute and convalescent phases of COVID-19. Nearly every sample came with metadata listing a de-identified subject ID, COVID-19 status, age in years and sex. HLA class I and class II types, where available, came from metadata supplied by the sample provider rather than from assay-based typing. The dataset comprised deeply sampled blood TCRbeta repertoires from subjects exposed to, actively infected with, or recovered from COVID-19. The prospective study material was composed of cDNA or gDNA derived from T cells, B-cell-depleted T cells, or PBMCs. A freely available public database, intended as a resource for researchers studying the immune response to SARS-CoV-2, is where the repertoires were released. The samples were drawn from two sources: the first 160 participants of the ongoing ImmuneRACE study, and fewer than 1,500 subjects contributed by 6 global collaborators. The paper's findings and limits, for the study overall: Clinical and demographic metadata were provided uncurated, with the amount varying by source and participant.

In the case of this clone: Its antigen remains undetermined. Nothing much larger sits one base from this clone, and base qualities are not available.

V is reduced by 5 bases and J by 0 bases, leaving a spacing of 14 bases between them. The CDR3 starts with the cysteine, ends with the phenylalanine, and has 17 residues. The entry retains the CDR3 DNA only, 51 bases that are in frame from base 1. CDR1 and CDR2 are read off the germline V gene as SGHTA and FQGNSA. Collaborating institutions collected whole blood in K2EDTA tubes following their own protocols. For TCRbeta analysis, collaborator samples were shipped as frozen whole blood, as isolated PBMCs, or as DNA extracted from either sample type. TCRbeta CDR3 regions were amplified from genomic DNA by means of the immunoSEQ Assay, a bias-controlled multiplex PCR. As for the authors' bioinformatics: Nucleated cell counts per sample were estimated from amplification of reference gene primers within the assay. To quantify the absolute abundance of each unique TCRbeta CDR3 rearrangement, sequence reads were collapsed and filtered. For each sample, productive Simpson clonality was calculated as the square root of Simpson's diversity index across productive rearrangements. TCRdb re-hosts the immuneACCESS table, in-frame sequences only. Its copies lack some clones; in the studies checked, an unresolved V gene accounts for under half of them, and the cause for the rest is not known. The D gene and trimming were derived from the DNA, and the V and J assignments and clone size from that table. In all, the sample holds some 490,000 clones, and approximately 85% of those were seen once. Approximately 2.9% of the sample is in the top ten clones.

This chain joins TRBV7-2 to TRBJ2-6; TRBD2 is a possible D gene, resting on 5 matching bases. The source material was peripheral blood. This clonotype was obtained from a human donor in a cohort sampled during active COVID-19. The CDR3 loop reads CASSPQPGDSGANVLTF. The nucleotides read TGTGCCAGCAGCCCCCAACCCGGGGACTCTGGGGCCAACGTCCTGACTTTC.